The 14 T cell receptor beta chains below all came from one sample that was sequenced in a study of blood T cell repertoires in COVID-19. The method was immunoSEQ multiplex PCR; TCRdb's version includes in-frame clones alone and lacks a portion of them. The sample comprises 150,000 or so clones, around 80% of which are singletons, and roughly 15% rests with the top ten. The sequenced sample consisted of peripheral blood. Receptors were obtained from a human donor with acute or convalescent COVID-19. The donor label of this sample is uncertain.

The chain joins TRBV5-1 to TRBJ1-2, with D uncertain. V lost 4 bases and J 3 bases, leaving 13 bases between the germline ends. The germline V gene encodes CDR1 SGHRS and CDR2 YFSETQ. This CDR3 has 14 amino acids. The CDR3 DNA sequence: TGCGCCAGCAGCCACGCTCGACGGGACTATGGCTACACCTTC. Protein: CASSHARRDYGYTF.

This chain joins TRBV5-3 and TRBJ1-5; D call uncertain. TRBV5-3 is identified as an open reading frame with a role that is uncertain. V shed 4 bases and J shed 5 bases, with 13 bases lying between them. CDR3 length: 14 amino acids. The CDR3 loop is CARSLNLLDQPQHF. CDR3 coding DNA: TGTGCCAGAAGCCTCAACCTACTGGATCAGCCCCAGCATTTT.

The chain carries TRBV5-1 and TRBJ1-2, with D possibly TRBD1 on 6 matching bases. V shed 2 bases and J shed 3 bases, with 8 bases lying between them. CDR1 and CDR2 from the germline V gene are SGHRS and YFSETQ. The CDR3 is made up of 13 amino acids. The CDR3 spells CASSLAGDYGYTF. The CDR3 nucleotides read TGCGCCAGCAGCTTAGCAGGGGACTATGGCTACACCTTC.

The CDR3 region is CASRDRVYEQYF. For the CDR3, the DNA is TGTGCCAGCAGGGACAGGGTCTACGAGCAGTACTTC. The genes are TRBV6-5 and TRBJ2-7, with 8 bases that match TRBD1. Trimming took 6 bases from V and 3 from J; bases not matched to a gene: 1. Germline CDR1 MNHEY, CDR2 SVGAGI. CDR3 size: 12 residues.

The gene calls are TRBV24-1 and TRBJ1-2; D unresolved. There are 15 residues in the CDR3. V lost 6 bases, J lost 5 bases, and 18 bases lay in between. The germline gives CDR1 KGHDR, CDR2 SFDVKD. The CDR3 is CATSKRHQPPYGYTF. In DNA, the CDR3 is TGTGCCACCAGTAAGCGTCACCAACCCCCATATGGCTACACCTTC.

This clone was counted between two and nine times. The rearrangement joins TRBV7-9 to TRBJ2-7; D is unresolved. Trimming left V 5 bases short and J 0 bases short, with 5 bases between. The CDR3 has 12 amino acids. Germline V gene data show CDR1 as SEHNR and CDR2 as FQNEAQ (reference sequence). DNA for the CDR3: TGTGCCAGCAGCCTTAGCTCCTACGAGCAGTACTTC. This translates into CASSLSSYEQYF.

Only a few counts were recorded for this clone. The sample contains more than one DNA sequence encoding this CDR3. The chain couples TRBV2 to TRBJ2-6; 7 nucleotides align to TRBD1. Germline CDR1 SNHLY, CDR2 FYNNEI. CDR3 size: 15 residues. J lost 0 bases, V lost 6 bases, and 2 bases had no gene match. The chain's CDR3 is CASRHRGSGANVLTF. The DNA of the CDR3 is TGTGCCAGCAGACACAGGGGCTCTGGGGCCAACGTCCTGACTTTC.

This chain joins TRBV5-1 and TRBJ1-1; D possibly corresponds to TRBD1 (6 bases). Between the trimmed V and J ends, which lost 6 bases and 5 bases, there was a span of 20 bases. Per germline, CDR1 SGHRS and CDR2 YFSETQ. This CDR3 has 15 amino acids. The CDR3 DNA reads TGCGCCAGCACCCTGGGGGCAGGGATGGGAACTGAAGCTTTCTTT. Its protein is CASTLGAGMGTEAFF.

The chain has TRBV12-3 or TRBV12-4 and TRBJ1-1; D is undetermined. CDR3 length: 11 amino acids. V was pared by 7 bases and J by 4 bases, with 7 bases between. CDR3 nucleotides: TGTGCCAGCACACGCGCCACTGAAGCTTTCTTT. It specifies CASTRATEAFF.

This rearrangement joins TRBV11-2 to TRBJ1-1; tentatively, D is TRBD1 (5 bases). The CDR3 has 14 amino acids. V lost 7 bases, J lost 1 base, and 13 bases lay in between. The germline gives CDR1 SGHAT, CDR2 FQNNGV. CDR3 DNA: TGTGCCAGCACTCCTTTAGGGGCGAACACTGAAGCTTTCTTT. Encoded protein: CASTPLGANTEAFF.

The table lists this clone with a count of one. The chain has TRBV4-1 and TRBJ1-3, with D possibly matching TRBD1 (6 bases). The germline gives CDR1 MGHRA, CDR2 YSYEKL. This CDR3 has 18 amino acids. V lost 0 bases and J lost 0, with 15 bases in between. The CDR3 region has the DNA TGCGCCAGCAGCCAAGAACCGAGTCGGACAGCCTCTGGAAACACCATATATTTT. Its translation: CASSQEPSRTASGNTIYF.

J is TRBJ2-7 and V is TRBV9; D is perhaps TRBD1 (7 bases). CDR1 is SGDLS, CDR2 YYNGEE, per germline. V lost 2 bases and J 3 bases, leaving 15 bases between the germline ends. The CDR3 is 15 residues long. In DNA form, the CDR3 reads TGTGCCAGCAGCGTGGGAGGACAGGCGAGCTACGAGCAGTACTTC. Its translation: CASSVGGQASYEQYF.

This clone was seen just once. The chain couples TRBV12-3 or TRBV12-4 to TRBJ1-2, with TRBD1 matching over 8 bases. The CDR3 spans 13 residues. V shed 6 bases, J shed 8 bases, and the junction held 8 bases outside the gene matches. CDR3 coding DNA: TGTGCCAGCAGGTGGGACAGGCAAGGCGGCTACACCTTC. Amino acid sequence: CASRWDRQGGYTF.

This chain joins TRBV5-6 and TRBJ2-6, with a possible D match to TRBD1 (5 bases). Per the germline V gene, CDR1 is SGHDT and CDR2 is YYEEEE. The CDR3 sequence is 17 residues long. The germline V and J ends were trimmed by 1 base and 4 bases, with 15 bases remaining between them. The CDR3 loop is CASSLPGKVAGANVLTF. The CDR3 DNA reads as TGTGCCAGCAGCTTGCCAGGGAAGGTCGCCGGGGCCAACGTCCTGACTTTC.